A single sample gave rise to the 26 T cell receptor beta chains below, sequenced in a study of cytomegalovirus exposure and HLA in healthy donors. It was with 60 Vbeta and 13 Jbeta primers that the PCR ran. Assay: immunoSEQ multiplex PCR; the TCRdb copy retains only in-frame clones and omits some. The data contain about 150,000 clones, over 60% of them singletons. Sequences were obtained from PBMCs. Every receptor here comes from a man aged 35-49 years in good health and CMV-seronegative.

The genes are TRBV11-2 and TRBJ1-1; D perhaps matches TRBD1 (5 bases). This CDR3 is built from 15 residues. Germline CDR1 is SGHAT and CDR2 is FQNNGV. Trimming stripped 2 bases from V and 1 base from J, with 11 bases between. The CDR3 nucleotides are TGTGCCAGCAGCTTAAGGGGCACTTCGAACACTGAAGCTTTCTTT. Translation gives CASSLRGTSNTEAFF.

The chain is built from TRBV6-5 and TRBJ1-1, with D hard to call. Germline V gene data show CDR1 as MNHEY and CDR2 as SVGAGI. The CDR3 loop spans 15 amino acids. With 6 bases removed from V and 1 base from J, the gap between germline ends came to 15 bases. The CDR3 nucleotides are TGTGCCAGCAGACGAACGGGATTCCGGAACACTGAAGCTTTCTTT. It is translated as CASRRTGFRNTEAFF.

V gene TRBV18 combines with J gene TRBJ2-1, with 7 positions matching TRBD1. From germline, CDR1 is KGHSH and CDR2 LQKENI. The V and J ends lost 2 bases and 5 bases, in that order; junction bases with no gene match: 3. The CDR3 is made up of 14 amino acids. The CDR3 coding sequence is TGTGCCAGCTCACCAGAGACAGGGAACAATGAGCAGTTCTTC. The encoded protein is CASSPETGNNEQFF.

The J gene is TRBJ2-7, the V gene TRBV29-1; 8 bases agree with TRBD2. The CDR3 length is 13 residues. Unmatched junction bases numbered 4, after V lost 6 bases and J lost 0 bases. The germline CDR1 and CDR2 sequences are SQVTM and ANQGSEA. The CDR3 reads CSVAGGTSYEQYF. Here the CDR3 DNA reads TGCAGCGTCGCGGGAGGAACCTCCTACGAGCAGTACTTC.

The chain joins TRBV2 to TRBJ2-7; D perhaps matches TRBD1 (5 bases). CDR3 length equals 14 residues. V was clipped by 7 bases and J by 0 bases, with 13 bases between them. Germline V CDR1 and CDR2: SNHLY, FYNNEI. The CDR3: CASKRGRVSYEQYF. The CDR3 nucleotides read TGTGCCAGCAAACGAGGCAGGGTCTCCTACGAGCAGTACTTC.

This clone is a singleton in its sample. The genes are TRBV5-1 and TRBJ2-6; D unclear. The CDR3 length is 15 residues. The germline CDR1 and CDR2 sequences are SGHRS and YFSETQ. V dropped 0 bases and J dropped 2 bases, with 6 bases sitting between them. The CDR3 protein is CASSLEQTGANVLTF. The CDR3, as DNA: TGCGCCAGCAGCTTGGAACAGACTGGGGCCAACGTCCTGACTTTC.

CDR3 residues: CASSPGQGVNGELFF. The CDR3 DNA follows: TGCGCCAGCAGCCCTGGACAGGGGGTAAACGGGGAGCTGTTTTTT. This chain links TRBV5-1 with TRBJ2-2; 10 bases match TRBD1. The CDR3 runs 15 residues. Trimming took 4 bases from V and 7 from J; bases not matched to a gene: 7. CDR1 and CDR2 (germline): SGHRS, YFSETQ.

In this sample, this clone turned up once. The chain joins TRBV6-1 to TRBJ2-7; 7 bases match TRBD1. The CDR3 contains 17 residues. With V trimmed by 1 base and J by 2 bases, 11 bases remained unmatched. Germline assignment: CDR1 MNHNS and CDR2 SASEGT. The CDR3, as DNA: TGTGCCAGCAGTGAAGAGGGAATCGACAGGGTGGCCTACGAGCAGTACTTC. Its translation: CASSEEGIDRVAYEQYF.

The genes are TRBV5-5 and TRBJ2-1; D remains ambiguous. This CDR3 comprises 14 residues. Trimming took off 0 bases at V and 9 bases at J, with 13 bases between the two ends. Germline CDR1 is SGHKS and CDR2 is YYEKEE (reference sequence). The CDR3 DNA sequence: TGTGCCAGCAGCTTGGTTTCTACCCGTAGTGAGCAGTTCTTC. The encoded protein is CASSLVSTRSEQFF.

CDR3 DNA: TGTGCCTGGAGTGTAGGAGGGGAGGATCAGCCCCAGCATTTT. Amino acid sequence: CAWSVGGEDQPQHF. The rearrangement uses TRBV30 and TRBJ1-5; weak D call: TRBD1 (5 bases). The CDR3 spans 14 residues. Germline V CDR1 and CDR2: GTSNPN, SVGIG (reference sequence). V was shortened by 0 bases and J by 5 bases, with 11 bases between the two germline ends.

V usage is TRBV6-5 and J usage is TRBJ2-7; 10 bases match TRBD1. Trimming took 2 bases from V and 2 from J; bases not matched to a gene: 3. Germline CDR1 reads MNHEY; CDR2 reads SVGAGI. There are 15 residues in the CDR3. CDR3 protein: CASSYLTGGAYEQYF. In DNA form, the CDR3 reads TGTGCCAGCAGTTACCTGACAGGGGGCGCCTACGAGCAGTACTTC.

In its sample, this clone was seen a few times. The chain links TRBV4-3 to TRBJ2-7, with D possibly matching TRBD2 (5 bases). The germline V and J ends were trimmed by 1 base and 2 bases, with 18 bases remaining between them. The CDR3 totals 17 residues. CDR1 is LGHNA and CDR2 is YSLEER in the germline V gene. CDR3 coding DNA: TGCGCCAGCAGCCAAGGGTCCCTAGCCGGGTCAACCTACGAGCAGTACTTC. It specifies CASSQGSLAGSTYEQYF.

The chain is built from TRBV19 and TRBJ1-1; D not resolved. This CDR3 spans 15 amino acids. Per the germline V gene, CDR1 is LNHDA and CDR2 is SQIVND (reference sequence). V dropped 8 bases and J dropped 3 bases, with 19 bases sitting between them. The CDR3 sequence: CASLAPIPPDTEAFF. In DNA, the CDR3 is TGTGCCAGTTTAGCCCCCATACCCCCCGACACTGAAGCTTTCTTT.

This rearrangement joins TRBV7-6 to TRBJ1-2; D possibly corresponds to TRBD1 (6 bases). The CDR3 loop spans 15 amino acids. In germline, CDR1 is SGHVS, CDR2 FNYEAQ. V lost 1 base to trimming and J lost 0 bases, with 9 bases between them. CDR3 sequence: CASSLVRQANYGYTF. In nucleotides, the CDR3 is TGTGCCAGCAGCTTAGTAAGACAGGCTAACTATGGCTACACCTTC.

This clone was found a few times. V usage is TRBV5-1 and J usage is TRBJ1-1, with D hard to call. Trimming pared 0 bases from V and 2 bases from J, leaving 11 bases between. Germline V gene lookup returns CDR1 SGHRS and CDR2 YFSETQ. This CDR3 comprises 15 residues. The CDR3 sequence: CASSLAPAANTEAFF. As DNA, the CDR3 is TGCGCCAGCAGCTTGGCCCCTGCGGCTAACACTGAAGCTTTCTTT. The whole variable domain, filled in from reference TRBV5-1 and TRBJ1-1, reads KAGVTQTPRYLIKTRGQQVTLSCSPISGHRSVSWYQQTPGQGLQFLFEYFSETQRNKGNFPGRFSGRQFSNSRSEMNVSTLELGDSALYLCASSLAPAANTEAFFGQGTRLTVV.

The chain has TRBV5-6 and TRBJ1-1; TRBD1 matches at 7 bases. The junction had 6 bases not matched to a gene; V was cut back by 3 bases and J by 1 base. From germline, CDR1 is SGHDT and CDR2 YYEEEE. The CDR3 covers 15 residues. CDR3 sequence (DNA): TGTGCCAGCAGCTCACCTACAGGGGCGAACACTGAAGCTTTCTTT. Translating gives CASSSPTGANTEAFF.

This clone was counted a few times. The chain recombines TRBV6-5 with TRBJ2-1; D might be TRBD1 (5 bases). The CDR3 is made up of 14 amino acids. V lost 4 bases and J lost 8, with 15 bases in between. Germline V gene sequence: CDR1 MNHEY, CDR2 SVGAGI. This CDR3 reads CASSFDDSRYEQFF. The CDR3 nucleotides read TGTGCCAGCAGTTTCGACGACAGTCGCTATGAGCAGTTCTTC.

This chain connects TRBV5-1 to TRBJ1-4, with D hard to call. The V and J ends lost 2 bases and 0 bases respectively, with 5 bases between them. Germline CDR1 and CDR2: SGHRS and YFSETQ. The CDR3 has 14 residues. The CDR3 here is CASSFSTTNEKLFF. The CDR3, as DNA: TGCGCCAGCAGCTTCAGTACAACTAATGAAAAACTGTTTTTT.

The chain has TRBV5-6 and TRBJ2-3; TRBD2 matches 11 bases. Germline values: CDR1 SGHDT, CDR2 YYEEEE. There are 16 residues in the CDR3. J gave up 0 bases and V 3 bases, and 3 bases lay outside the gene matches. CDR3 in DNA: TGTGCCAGCAGCTGGGGGACTAGCGGTAGCACAGATACGCAGTATTTT. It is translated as CASSWGTSGSTDTQYF.

The CDR3 region has the DNA TGCAGCGTTGAAGAGGACAGGGCGTCCGAGCAGTACTTC. It specifies CSVEEDRASEQYF. The chain has TRBV29-1 and TRBJ2-7; 8 bases agree with TRBD1. This CDR3 is built from 13 residues. Germline assignment: CDR1 SQVTM and CDR2 ANQGSEA. With V trimmed by 0 bases and J by 6 bases, 4 bases remained unmatched.

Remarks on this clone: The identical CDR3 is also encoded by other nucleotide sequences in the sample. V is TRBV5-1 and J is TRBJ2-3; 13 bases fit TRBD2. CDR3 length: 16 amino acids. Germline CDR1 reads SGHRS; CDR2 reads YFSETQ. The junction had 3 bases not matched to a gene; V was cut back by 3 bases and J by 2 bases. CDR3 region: CASSWGLAGITDTQYF. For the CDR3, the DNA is TGCGCCAGCAGCTGGGGACTAGCGGGGATCACAGATACGCAGTATTTT.

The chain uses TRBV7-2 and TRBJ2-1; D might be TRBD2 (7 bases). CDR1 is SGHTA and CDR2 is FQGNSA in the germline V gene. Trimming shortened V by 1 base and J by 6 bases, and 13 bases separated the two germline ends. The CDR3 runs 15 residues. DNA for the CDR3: TGTGCCAGCAGCTTAGGGGGGGGCGCGGGCAATGAGCAGTTCTTC. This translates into CASSLGGGAGNEQFF.

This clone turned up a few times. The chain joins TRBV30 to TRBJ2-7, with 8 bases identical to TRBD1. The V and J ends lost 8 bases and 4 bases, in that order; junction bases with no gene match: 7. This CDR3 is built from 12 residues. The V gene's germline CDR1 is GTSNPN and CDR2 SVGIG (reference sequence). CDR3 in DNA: TGTGCCCAACAGCAGGGGGCTTACGAGCAGTACTTC. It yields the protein CAQQQGAYEQYF.

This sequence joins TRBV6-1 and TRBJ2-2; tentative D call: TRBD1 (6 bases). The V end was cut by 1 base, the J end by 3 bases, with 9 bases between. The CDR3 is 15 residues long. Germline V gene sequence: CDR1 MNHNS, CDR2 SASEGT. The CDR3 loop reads CASSEGGRDTGELFF. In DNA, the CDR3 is TGTGCCAGCAGTGAAGGGGGGCGGGACACCGGGGAGCTGTTTTTT.

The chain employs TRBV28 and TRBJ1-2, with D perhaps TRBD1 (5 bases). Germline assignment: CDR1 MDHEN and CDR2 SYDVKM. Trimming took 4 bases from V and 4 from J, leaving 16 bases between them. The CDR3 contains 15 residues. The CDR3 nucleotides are TGTGCCAGCAGTTCCTGGGGCGGTCGCGTCTATGGCTACACCTTC. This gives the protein CASSSWGGRVYGYTF.

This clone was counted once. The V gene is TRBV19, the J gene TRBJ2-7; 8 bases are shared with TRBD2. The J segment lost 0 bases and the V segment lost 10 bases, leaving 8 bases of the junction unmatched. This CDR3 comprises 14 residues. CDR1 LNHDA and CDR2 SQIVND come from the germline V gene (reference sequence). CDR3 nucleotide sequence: TGTGCCACCCTCGGGAGGGGAGACTCCTACGAGCAGTACTTC. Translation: CATLGRGDSYEQYF.